The next 30 T cell receptor beta chains were all read from a single sample in a study of blood T cells in healthy people across ages. Alongside a J-beta primer mix, a sample-barcoded 5' primer served in a second PCR lasting roughly 6 to 11 cycles. TCRdb re-called the 5' RACE reads with MiXCR, one entry per CDR3 protein. The table shows 600,000 or so distinct CDR3 sequences, with 45% to 55% occurring only once. Source material: blood. The receptors originated from a man at least 80 years old in good health.

This clonotype was seen a few times. Written as DNA, the CDR3 is TGCAGTGCTCAGTGGGACCTAGCACGGGAGGGGCCCTTCGTCACCTACAATGAGCAGTTCTTC. It is translated as CSAQWDLAREGPFVTYNEQFF. The rearrangement joins TRBV20-1 to TRBJ2-1; TRBD2 matches at 8 bases. V shed 5 bases and J 2 bases; nucleotides not matched to a gene: 26. This CDR3 has 21 amino acids. The germline V gene encodes CDR1 DFQATT and CDR2 SNEGSKA (reference sequence).

V gene TRBV7-2 combines with J gene TRBJ2-3, with D unclear. CDR1 is SGHTA, CDR2 FQGNSA, per germline. The germline V and J ends were trimmed by 2 bases and 0 bases, with 9 bases remaining between them. The CDR3 has 15 amino acids. In DNA, the CDR3 is TGTGCCAGCAGCTTACCCGGGCTAAGCACAGATACGCAGTATTTT. Translation: CASSLPGLSTDTQYF. Using reference TRBV7-2 and TRBJ2-3 for the parts outside the CDR3, the full variable domain is GAGVSQSPSNKVTEKGKDVELRCDPISGHTALYWYRQSLGQGLEFLIYFQGNSAPDKSGLPSDRFSAERTGGSVSTLTIQRTQQEDSAVYLCASSLPGLSTDTQYFGPGTRLTVL.

CDR3 sequence reads: CSASFNTEAFF. The DNA of the CDR3 is TGCAGTGCTAGTTTCAACACTGAAGCTTTCTTT. The chain couples TRBV20-1 to TRBJ1-1; D unclear. The germline V gene has CDR1 DFQATT and CDR2 SNEGSKA (reference sequence). This CDR3 contains 11 residues. Trimming shortened V by 3 bases and J by 2 bases, and 4 bases separated the two germline ends.

As DNA, the CDR3 is TGCAGTGCTTCGACAGGGGGTAGGGGCCAAGAGACCCAGTACTTC. It is translated as CSASTGGRGQETQYF. The chain combines TRBV20-1 with TRBJ2-5, with 9 bases aligning to TRBD1. Unmatched junction bases numbered 8, after V lost 5 bases and J lost 1 base. The CDR3 loop spans 15 amino acids. Germline assignment: CDR1 DFQATT and CDR2 SNEGSKA (reference sequence).

This chain's CDR3 is CASSSSARSYNEQFF. In DNA form, the CDR3 reads TGCGCCAGCAGCTCTTCGGCCAGGTCCTACAATGAGCAGTTCTTC. The V and J genes are TRBV5-1 and TRBJ2-1; unclear D gene. From germline, CDR1 is SGHRS and CDR2 YFSETQ. This CDR3 contains 15 residues. Trimming cost V 3 bases and J 1 base, with 11 bases left between them. Looking up the rest from reference TRBV5-1 and TRBJ2-1 gives the full variable domain: KAGVTQTPRYLIKTRGQQVTLSCSPISGHRSVSWYQQTPGQGLQFLFEYFSETQRNKGNFPGRFSGRQFSNSRSEMNVSTLELGDSALYLCASSSSARSYNEQFFGPGTRLTVL.

V is TRBV6-5 and J is TRBJ2-2; D may correspond to TRBD1 or TRBD2 (7 bases each). The V and J ends lost 5 bases and 2 bases respectively, with 12 bases between them. Germline V CDR1 and CDR2: MNHEY, SVGAGI. This CDR3 is 15 amino acids long. CDR3 region: CASSRGDSNTGELFF. In DNA form, the CDR3 reads TGTGCCAGCAGTCGGGGGGACAGTAACACCGGGGAGCTGTTTTTT.

The chain uses TRBV7-2 and TRBJ2-3, with 8 nucleotides matching TRBD2. CDR1 SGHTA and CDR2 FQGNSA come from the germline V gene. This CDR3 is 15 amino acids long. V dropped 2 bases and J dropped 5; count of bases not matched to a gene: 6. The CDR3, as DNA: TGTGCCAGCAGCTTAAATAGCGGGGTTGAAGATACGCAGTATTTT. It specifies CASSLNSGVEDTQYF.

This chain links TRBV5-1 with TRBJ2-1; D might be TRBD1 (5 bases). CDR1 and CDR2 from the germline V gene are SGHRS and YFSETQ. The CDR3 has 15 residues. V was trimmed by 0 bases and J by 2 bases, leaving 9 bases between them. In DNA, the CDR3 is TGCGCCAGCAGCTTGGGCAGGGCAACCTACAATGAGCAGTTCTTC. Translating it yields CASSLGRATYNEQFF.

The CDR3 coding sequence is TGTGCCAGCAGTTACTCATCCGGGTATGGAACTAATGAAAAACTGTTTTTT. This codes for CASSYSSGYGTNEKLFF. The chain uses TRBV6-6 and TRBJ1-4; unclear D gene. The CDR3 consists of 17 residues. Per the germline V gene, CDR1 is MNHNY and CDR2 is SVGAGI (reference sequence). Trimming cost V 0 bases and J 1 base, with 12 bases left between them.

The rearrangement links TRBV2 to TRBJ2-7; TRBD1 matches 9 bases. The CDR3 is made up of 19 amino acids. V shed 4 bases and J 4 bases; nucleotides not matched to a gene: 20. Germline-derived CDR1 and CDR2 are SNHLY and FYNNEI. In DNA, the CDR3 is TGTGCCAGCAGTGGCTTCGTGGGACAGGGCGCTCGGTCCTATTACGAGCAGTACTTC. Translated: CASSGFVGQGARSYYEQYF.

The V and J genes are TRBV7-2 and TRBJ2-7; D might be TRBD1 (6 bases). This CDR3 region has 15 residues. Trimming removed 5 bases from V and 2 bases from J, with 16 bases in between. Germline V gene lookup returns CDR1 SGHTA and CDR2 FQGNSA. CDR3 region: CASSRQTGGTYEQYF. The CDR3 region has the DNA TGTGCCAGCAGCAGACAGACAGGTGGGACCTACGAGCAGTACTTC.

This clonotype was seen a handful of times. This chain joins TRBV30 and TRBJ2-3; no reliable D call. The CDR3 consists of 14 residues. Germline CDR1 GTSNPN, CDR2 SVGIG (reference sequence). Trimming took 0 bases from V and 0 from J, leaving 7 bases between them. CDR3 amino acids: CAWSVWGSTDTQYF. For the CDR3, the DNA is TGTGCCTGGAGTGTATGGGGAAGCACAGATACGCAGTATTTT.

The chain uses TRBV7-2 and TRBJ2-1, with no clear D. This CDR3 has 13 amino acids. V lost 5 bases and J 6 bases, leaving 11 bases between the germline ends. Looked up from germline, CDR1 is SGHTA and CDR2 is FQGNSA. The CDR3 bases are TGTGCCAGCAGCCTCTTCATGTCCAATGAGCAGTTCTTC. It yields the protein CASSLFMSNEQFF. The full variable domain, completed using reference TRBV7-2 and TRBJ2-1, is GAGVSQSPSNKVTEKGKDVELRCDPISGHTALYWYRQSLGQGLEFLIYFQGNSAPDKSGLPSDRFSAERTGGSVSTLTIQRTQQEDSAVYLCASSLFMSNEQFFGPGTRLTVL.

This clonotype was observed a handful of times. This chain uses TRBV6-5 with TRBJ1-2; 7 nucleotides agree with TRBD1. V gave up 6 bases and J gave up 4 bases; unmatched junction bases: 5. Germline CDR1 MNHEY, CDR2 SVGAGI. This CDR3 region has 13 residues. The CDR3 protein is CASRHRGGYGYTF. CDR3 DNA sequence: TGTGCCAGCAGGCACAGGGGCGGCTATGGCTACACCTTC.

CDR3 nucleotide sequence: TGCAGTGCTAGTAGACAGGGGGCTCGGGAGCAGTACTTC. Residues: CSASRQGAREQYF. The V gene is TRBV20-1, the J gene TRBJ2-5; 10 nucleotides align to TRBD1. CDR1 and CDR2 (germline): DFQATT, SNEGSKA (reference sequence). This CDR3 region has 13 residues. Trimming cost V 3 bases and J 11 bases; bases outside gene matches: 9.

For this clonotype: A much larger clone lies one base from this, so it may be a read error. The V gene is TRBV6-6, the J gene TRBJ2-7; 7 bases match TRBD2. The germline V gene has CDR1 MNHNY and CDR2 SVGAGI (reference sequence). The CDR3 runs 12 residues. The J segment lost 3 bases and the V segment lost 4 bases, leaving 0 bases of the junction unmatched. CDR3 region: CASSWGGYEQYF. The CDR3, as DNA: TGTGCCAGCAGTTGGGGGGGCTACGAGCAGTACTTC.

This clonotype was recorded a few times. The chain has TRBV6-2 or TRBV6-3 and TRBJ2-3; no reliable D call. The germline gives CDR1 MNHEY, CDR2 SVGEGT. The CDR3 sequence is 13 residues long. The V end was cut by 7 bases, the J end by 1 base, with 9 bases between. CDR3 loop: CASTKSGTDTQYF. The DNA of the CDR3 is TGTGCCAGCACGAAGAGTGGCACAGATACGCAGTATTTT.

V and J are TRBV30 and TRBJ2-6, with a weak D call TRBD2 (5 bases). V was cut by 0 bases and J by 1 base, with 7 bases left in between. The CDR3 covers 15 residues. Germline lookup yields CDR1 GTSNPN and CDR2 SVGIG (reference sequence). This CDR3 reads CAWSVPGSGANVLTF. The CDR3 nucleotides read TGTGCCTGGAGTGTACCGGGATCTGGGGCCAACGTCCTGACTTTC.

The chain joins TRBV4-1 to TRBJ1-2; 7 positions match TRBD1. This CDR3 region has 17 residues. V dropped 0 bases and J dropped 2; count of bases not matched to a gene: 9. The germline V gene encodes CDR1 MGHRA and CDR2 YSYEKL. CDR3 bases: TGCGCCAGCAGCCAAGATTACCCACCGACAGGGAACTATGGCTACACCTTC. Translated, it gives CASSQDYPPTGNYGYTF.

V gene TRBV5-4 combines with J gene TRBJ1-5, with D unclear. The germline V and J ends were trimmed by 0 bases and 0 bases, with 7 bases remaining between them. This CDR3 spans 15 amino acids. The germline V gene has CDR1 SGHNT and CDR2 YYREEE (reference sequence). The CDR3 bases are TGTGCCAGCAGCTTGGGTCCGTATAGCAATCAGCCCCAGCATTTT. It is translated as CASSLGPYSNQPQHF.

This rearrangement joins TRBV6-5 to TRBJ1-1, with 7 bases fitting TRBD1. Trimming removed 5 bases from V and 0 bases from J; junction bases left unmatched: 6. CDR1 is MNHEY and CDR2 is SVGAGI in the germline V gene. The CDR3 sequence is 15 residues long. The CDR3 DNA is TGTGCCAGCAGTAAACAGGGGCGGCTGAACACTGAAGCTTTCTTT. It encodes CASSKQGRLNTEAFF.

This chain connects TRBV6-6 to TRBJ1-6, with 10 bases that match TRBD1. With V trimmed by 5 bases and J by 5 bases, 0 bases remained unmatched. The CDR3 has 14 residues. Looked up from germline, CDR1 is MNHNY and CDR2 is SVGAGI (reference sequence). In nucleotides, the CDR3 is TGTGCCAGCAGTGGGACAGGGGATAATTCACCCCTCCACTTT. Translation gives CASSGTGDNSPLHF.

This clonotype was observed a handful of times. This may be a read error, as it is one base from a much larger clone. The rearrangement joins TRBV6-5 to TRBJ2-1, with no clear D. The J call is uncertain, as TRBJ2-7 better fits the DNA end. The germline V gene has CDR1 MNHEY and CDR2 SVGAGI. There are 13 residues in the CDR3. The CDR3 DNA reads as TGTGCCAGCAGTCCCGGACCCTACAATGAGCAGTACTTC. It is translated as CASSPGPYNEQYF.

The chain carries TRBV3-1 and TRBJ1-2; TRBD1 is a possible D gene (5 bases). V lost 7 bases, J lost 0 bases, and 9 bases lay in between. Germline V gene lookup returns CDR1 LGHDT and CDR2 YNNKEL (reference sequence). The CDR3 loop spans 13 amino acids. CDR3 nucleotides: TGTGCCAGCAACGCAGGGCCTAACTATGGCTACACCTTC. It codes for CASNAGPNYGYTF. The full variable domain, with the rest looked up from reference TRBV3-1 and TRBJ1-2, is DTAVSQTPKYLVTQMGNDKSIKCEQNLGHDTMYWYKQDSKKFLKIMFSYNNKELIINETVPNRFSPKSPDKAHLNLHINSLELGDSAVYFCASNAGPNYGYTFGSGTRLTVV.

The chain uses TRBV29-1 and TRBJ2-1; no clear D gene. V gave up 6 bases and J gave up 0 bases, with 15 bases separating them. There are 15 residues in the CDR3. Germline values: CDR1 SQVTM, CDR2 ANQGSEA. CDR3 in DNA: TGCAGCGTCCCTCGTACCGTGAGCTCCTACAATGAGCAGTTCTTC. Its protein is CSVPRTVSSYNEQFF.

At least ten counts were recorded for this clonotype. The rearrangement links TRBV7-2 to TRBJ1-5; 8 bases fit TRBD1. V was pared by 4 bases and J by 3 bases, with 5 bases of the junction left unmatched. Germline V gives CDR1 SGHTA, CDR2 FQGNSA. The CDR3 sequence is 15 residues long. DNA for the CDR3: TGTGCCAGCAGCTCCGAGGACAGGGCCAATCAGCCCCAGCATTTT. Translated: CASSSEDRANQPQHF.

J is TRBJ1-4 and V is TRBV4-1; D uncertain. Between the trimmed V and J ends, which lost 4 bases and 0 bases, there was a span of 9 bases. Germline V gene lookup returns CDR1 MGHRA and CDR2 YSYEKL. This CDR3 has 15 amino acids. CDR3 residues: CASSPTWPTNEKLFF. The CDR3 region has the DNA TGCGCCAGCAGCCCCACCTGGCCAACTAATGAAAAACTGTTTTTT.

The chain couples TRBV20-1 to TRBJ2-1, with 10 bases that match TRBD2. The CDR3 has 14 amino acids. Trimming took 8 bases from V and 7 from J; bases not matched to a gene: 11. Germline V gives CDR1 DFQATT, CDR2 SNEGSKA (reference sequence). CDR3 loop: CSPRTSGRTNEQFF. The CDR3 DNA is TGCAGTCCCCGGACTAGCGGAAGGACGAATGAGCAGTTCTTC.

The V gene is TRBV7-2, the J gene TRBJ2-7, with 13 bases lining up with TRBD2. This CDR3 comprises 16 residues. The J segment lost 10 bases and the V segment lost 4 bases, leaving 13 bases of the junction unmatched. Per the germline V gene, CDR1 is SGHTA and CDR2 is FQGNSA. The CDR3 protein is CASSSTGLAGKGAQYF. The DNA of the CDR3 is TGTGCCAGCAGCTCCACGGGACTAGCGGGAAAGGGGGCCCAGTACTTC.

The chain links TRBV29-1 to TRBJ2-1, with 7 nucleotides matching TRBD1. From germline, CDR1 is SQVTM and CDR2 ANQGSEA. This CDR3 spans 14 amino acids. With 7 bases clipped from V and 0 bases from J, the junction kept 6 bases outside the gene matches. The CDR3 sequence: CSGNRGLSYNEQFF. The CDR3 bases are TGCAGCGGTAACAGGGGCCTCTCCTACAATGAGCAGTTCTTC.